A selection of T cell receptor beta chains follows, all from one sample in a study of synovial regulatory T cells in juvenile arthritis. Sequenced by immunoSEQ multiplex PCR; TCRdb stores in-frame clones only, minus some. This listing includes roughly 9,200 clones. Sequences were obtained from Treg cells from blood. The receptors here all came from a donor aged 2 to 35 with juvenile idiopathic arthritis. CDR3s include the opening cysteine and the closing phenylalanine or tryptophan. The order of the fields is J gene, V gene, clone size, CDR3 protein. Part of the rows lack a size; the others show once, few, many or a class for expanded clones.

TRBJ1-5 TRBV28 - CASRTPRTGRIQPQHF
TRBJ2-7 TRBV2 - CASSYEQYF
TRBJ2-3 TRBV5-4 - CASSLSLSGPSTDTQYF
TRBJ2-7 TRBV4-1 - CASSQGLAGGFSYEQYF
TRBJ2-3 TRBV10-3 - CAISEHRDGTDTQYF
TRBJ2-1 TRBV7-9 - CASSPGLKEQFF
TRBJ2-2 TRBV5-1 - CASSLVVGRERTGELFF
TRBJ1-2 TRBV27 - CASSPRQGLGYGYTF
TRBJ2-4 TRBV6-7 - CASSYSITGQGDRRAKNIQYF
TRBJ2-3 TRBV10-1 - CASSESTGKRTDTQYF
TRBJ1-3 TRBV5-4 - CASSQQGNGGNTIYF
TRBJ1-3 TRBV9 - CASSAGTVVPGNTIYF
TRBJ1-5 TRBV18 - CASSPSEGGQPQHF
TRBJ1-1 TRBV13 - CASSSRLRMNTEAFF
TRBJ2-5 TRBV6-1 - CASSEAYSSVGETQYF
TRBJ2-1 TRBV2 - CASRILYNEQFF
TRBJ1-2 TRBV9 - CASSSGTLDGYTF
TRBJ2-3 TRBV28 medium-sized CASSSQGTSGSTDTQYF
TRBJ2-7 TRBV5-1 - CASSLDRATYEQYF
TRBJ1-5 TRBV19 - CASTLAGYSNQPQHF
TRBJ2-7 TRBV4-2 - CASSQGLAGSYEQYF
TRBJ2-1 TRBV28 - CASSLRTPGEQFF
TRBJ2-7 TRBV6-1 - CASSDRLAVYEQYF
TRBJ2-1 TRBV28 - CASRGQRGALDEQFF
TRBJ2-1 TRBV28 - CASSPWSPSYNEQFF
TRBJ2-4 TRBV15 - CATSRVTALAQYF
TRBJ1-2 TRBV7-2 - CASSLTYYYGYTF